A selection of T cell receptor beta chains follows, all from one sample in a study of CD8+ T cells in alopecia areata. Using immunoSEQ multiplex PCR, the repertoire was profiled, and TCRdb retains in-frame clones only, with some absent. The table shows 100,000 to 150,000 clones, with around 58% occurring only once. Sequenced material: CD8+ T cells sorted from blood, taken at week 4, from a patient treated with tofacitinib. The receptors shown here come from a human donor with alopecia areata. Both conserved end residues are part of each CDR3. D genes are given only for firm matches. Some rows have no size entry. The others give once, few or many, or a class for an expanded clone.

d_call	v_call	j_call	clone_size	cdr3_length	cdr3_aa	cdr3_nt
-	TRBV29-1	TRBJ2-3	-	16	CSVEDCYTGCTDTQYF	TGCAGCGTTGAAGATTGCTATACGGGGTGCACAGATACGCAGTATTTT
-	TRBV4-1	TRBJ1-6	-	15	CASSQPGLGSSPLHF	TGCGCCAGCAGTCAACCGGGACTGGGGAGTTCACCCCTCCACTTT
-	TRBV29-1	TRBJ2-3	-	12	CSGVGNTDTQYF	TGCAGCGGAGTTGGTAACACAGATACGCAGTATTTT
TRBD2	TRBV29-1	TRBJ2-3	-	17	CSVPGLAGGPPSDTQYF	TGCAGCGTCCCGGGACTAGCGGGGGGCCCACCCTCAGATACGCAGTATTTT
-	TRBV27	TRBJ2-1	-	15	CASSFEVSSYNEQFF	TGTGCCAGCAGTTTCGAAGTGAGCTCCTACAATGAGCAGTTCTTC
TRBD1	TRBV29-1	TRBJ1-2	-	13	CSVGPTGNYGYTF	TGCAGCGTTGGCCCGACAGGGAACTATGGCTACACCTTC
-	TRBV6-6	TRBJ1-6	few	11	CASGPGSPLHF	TGTGCCAGCGGACCGGGGTCACCCCTCCACTTT
-	TRBV11-3	TRBJ2-3	-	13	CASSFVDTDTQYF	TGTGCCAGCAGCTTCGTTGACACAGATACGCAGTATTTT
TRBD2	TRBV30	TRBJ2-3	-	17	CAWRSLTSGVLTDTQYF	TGTGCCTGGCGTAGTCTGACTAGCGGGGTATTAACAGATACGCAGTATTTT
-	TRBV30	TRBJ1-1	-	14	CALDPGGRATEAFF	TGTGCCTTGGACCCTGGGGGCCGGGCAACTGAAGCTTTCTTT
TRBD2	TRBV7-9	TRBJ2-5	-	15	CASNRAGGFQETQYF	TGTGCCAGCAACCGCGCGGGGGGGTTCCAAGAGACCCAGTACTTC
-	TRBV30	TRBJ1-5	-	17	CAWIARQDRDSNQPQHF	TGTGCCTGGATTGCGAGGCAGGATAGAGATAGCAATCAGCCCCAGCATTTT
TRBD1	TRBV29-1	TRBJ1-2	-	15	CSVEDWTGAGYGYTF	TGCAGCGTTGAAGACTGGACAGGGGCTGGGTATGGCTACACCTTC
TRBD2	TRBV10-3	TRBJ2-3	-	17	CAISEAGTSLWSDTQYF	TGTGCCATCAGTGAGGCCGGGACTAGCCTCTGGTCAGATACGCAGTATTTT
TRBD1	TRBV29-1	TRBJ1-1	-	17	CSVEPGQGEVVNTEAFF	TGCAGCGTTGAGCCGGGACAGGGGGAGGTAGTGAACACTGAAGCTTTCTTT
-	TRBV30	TRBJ1-1	-	14	CAWSTYRVGTEAFF	TGTGCCTGGAGTACTTACAGGGTCGGCACTGAAGCTTTCTTT
-	TRBV27	TRBJ2-3	-	14	CASSLSQDTDTQYF	TGTGCCAGCAGTTTATCACAGGACACAGATACGCAGTATTTT
TRBD1	TRBV13	TRBJ2-7	-	15	CASSSRDRVSYEQYF	TGTGCCAGCAGCTCCCGGGACAGGGTCTCCTACGAGCAGTACTTC
-	TRBV19	TRBJ2-7	-	14	CASSLRIFSYEQYF	TGTGCCAGTAGCTTACGGATCTTCTCCTACGAGCAGTACTTC
-	TRBV7-2	TRBJ1-6	-	13	CASSLAPNSPLHF	TGTGCCAGCAGCTTAGCCCCGAATTCACCCCTCCACTTT
-	TRBV27	TRBJ1-6	once	16	CASSLIRGSLNSPLHF	TGTGCCAGCAGTTTAATTCGGGGCAGTCTTAATTCACCCCTCCACTTT
-	TRBV29-1	TRBJ1-1	few	11	CSVLVGTQAFF	TGCAGCGTTCTCGTAGGCACGCAAGCTTTCTTT
-	TRBV29-1	TRBJ1-1	few	12	CSVEGETTEAFF	TGCAGCGTTGAGGGAGAGACCACTGAAGCTTTCTTT
-	TRBV23-1	TRBJ1-5	-	13	CASGGGPHQPQHF	TGCGCCAGCGGTGGAGGGCCCCATCAGCCCCAGCATTTT
-	TRBV29-1	TRBJ1-1	-	11	CSVVGGTEAFF	TGCAGCGTTGTTGGAGGGACGGAAGCTTTCTTT
-	TRBV5-1	TRBJ2-7	-	13	CASSLWDSYEQYF	TGCGCCAGCAGCTTATGGGACTCCTACGAGCAGTACTTC
-	TRBV27	TRBJ2-3	-	16	CASSLGVGANTDTQYF	TGTGCCAGCAGTTTGGGGGTGGGGGCGAACACAGATACGCAGTATTTT
-	TRBV7-9	TRBJ2-5	-	15	CASSIGTVAEETQYF	TGTGCCAGCAGCATCGGGACCGTCGCAGAAGAGACCCAGTACTTC
-	TRBV5-1	TRBJ2-7	-	15	CASSLVGDGTYEQYF	TGCGCCAGCAGCTTGGTGGGGGACGGCACCTACGAGCAGTACTTC
TRBD2	TRBV6-1	TRBJ2-3	-	14	CATPGGVRTDTQYF	TGTGCCACACCGGGGGGGGTACGCACAGATACGCAGTATTTT
TRBD1	TRBV7-6	TRBJ2-7	medium-sized	15	CASSSEQGQGYEQYF	TGTGCCAGCAGCTCCGAGCAGGGACAGGGCTACGAGCAGTACTTC
-	TRBV29-1	TRBJ1-2	-	13	CSVEPDKNYGYTF	TGCAGCGTTGAACCCGACAAGAACTATGGCTACACCTTC
TRBD2	TRBV19	TRBJ2-1	-	17	CASREVSTSGGAWEQFF	TGTGCCAGTAGGGAGGTTTCGACTAGCGGGGGGGCATGGGAGCAGTTCTTC
-	TRBV29-1	TRBJ1-2	-	13	CSVGEQGSYGYTF	TGCAGCGTCGGGGAACAGGGATCCTATGGCTACACCTTC
TRBD1	TRBV7-9	TRBJ1-2	-	14	CASSLGQGDDGYTF	TGTGCCAGCAGCTTGGGACAGGGAGATGATGGCTACACCTTC
-	TRBV29-1	TRBJ2-1	few	15	CSVEDLPGVRDEQFF	TGCAGCGTTGAAGATCTCCCAGGGGTTAGGGATGAGCAGTTCTTC
TRBD1	TRBV29-1	TRBJ1-1	-	17	CSVEAPGQGAANTEAFF	TGCAGCGTTGAAGCTCCGGGACAGGGGGCGGCGAACACTGAAGCTTTCTTT
-	TRBV18	TRBJ1-2	few	15	CASSPRNQDEYGYTF	TGTGCCAGCTCACCGAGGAATCAGGATGAGTATGGCTACACCTTC
-	TRBV7-6	TRBJ2-7	-	13	CASSWAGSGEQYF	TGTGCCAGCAGCTGGGCAGGGTCAGGCGAGCAGTACTTC
TRBD1	TRBV5-6	TRBJ1-2	-	14	CASSSGQGYYGYTF	TGTGCCAGCAGCTCGGGACAGGGCTACTATGGCTACACCTTC
-	TRBV30	TRBJ2-3	-	13	CAWSRGGADTQYF	TGTGCCTGGAGTAGAGGGGGGGCAGATACGCAGTATTTT
TRBD1	TRBV30	TRBJ2-1	-	14	CAWSTGGLLSEQFF	TGTGCCTGGAGCACAGGGGGCCTCTTATCTGAGCAGTTCTTC
-	TRBV30	TRBJ2-7	-	13	CAWSGGFSYEQYF	TGTGCCTGGAGTGGGGGGTTCTCCTACGAGCAGTACTTC